This T cell receptor (beta chain) came from a study of control samples from healthy donors and cancer patients. The junction had 6 bases not matched to a gene; V was cut back by 1 base and J by 2 bases. Germline assignment: CDR1 SGHTA and CDR2 FQGNSA. The CDR3 consists of 16 residues. TCRdb's table, derived via immunoSEQ multiplex PCR, lists solely in-frame clones and lacks some. This repertoire shows fewer than 200,000 clones, about 91% found once; its top ten account for 4.9%. Source material: blood. The receptor's source is a woman aged 25 to 39 in good health. The chain employs TRBV7-2 and TRBJ1-2; 8 positions agree with TRBD1. CDR3 sequence (DNA): TGTGCCAGCAGCTTAGGCCGGACAGGGAACAACTATGGCTACACCTTC. Amino acid sequence: CASSLGRTGNNYGYTF.